Below, 28 T cell receptor beta chains from the same sample are listed, as sequenced in a study of shared clonotypes between healthy human individuals. The protocol was immunoSEQ multiplex PCR, while the TCRdb copy is restricted to in-frame clones and leaves out a portion. The sample shows 450,000 to 500,000 clones, around 79% of them seen only once. Sample: PBMCs. The source of these receptors is a woman aged 40 to 50 in good health. Some clones in this sample may be carry-over from other donors' samples.

J is TRBJ2-7 and V is TRBV29-1; perhaps D is TRBD1 or TRBD2 (5 bases each). The CDR3 contains 15 residues. Trimming pared 3 bases from V and 7 bases from J, leaving 22 bases between. CDR1 and CDR2 (germline): SQVTM, ANQGSEA. As DNA, the CDR3 is TGCAGCGTTGAGGTTGCCGGGACCAGAAAACGAGAGCAGTACTTC. Translated, it gives CSVEVAGTRKREQYF.

The rearrangement uses TRBV7-9 and TRBJ1-2; D uncertain. This CDR3 contains 17 residues. V was pared by 4 bases and J by 8 bases, with 26 bases between. CDR1 is SEHNR, CDR2 FQNEAQ, per germline (reference sequence). The CDR3 DNA follows: TGTGCCAGCAGCTCACCGTCCGGGTCGCCCTTTTTATCGGGCTACACCTTC. Its protein product is CASSSPSGSPFLSGYTF.

This clone has a handful of counts. This chain connects TRBV6-5 to TRBJ1-1; 8 bases agree with TRBD1. Losses at the gene ends were 3 bases for V and 0 bases for J; bases not matched to a gene: 6. The germline gives CDR1 MNHEY, CDR2 SVGAGI. CDR3 length equals 16 residues. CDR3 region: CASSYRDRNMNTEAFF. CDR3 nucleotides: TGTGCCAGCAGTTATAGGGACAGGAATATGAACACTGAAGCTTTCTTT.

V is TRBV28 and J is TRBJ2-3, with 8 bases lining up with TRBD1. Germline trimming cut 3 bases from V and 1 base from J; bases unmatched to any gene: 9. The CDR3 sequence is 17 residues long. Germline loops: CDR1 MDHEN, CDR2 SYDVKM. The chain's CDR3 is CASSLARTGWGTDTQYF. CDR3 DNA sequence: TGTGCCAGCAGTTTGGCGAGGACAGGGTGGGGCACAGATACGCAGTATTTT.

On this clone: With a much larger clone just one base away, this may be a read error. The V and J genes are TRBV5-1 and TRBJ2-7, with TRBD1 identical over 8 bases. CDR1 and CDR2 from the germline V gene are SGHRS and YFSETQ. J was trimmed by 0 bases and V by 0 bases; bases with no gene match: 2. CDR3 size: 15 residues. CDR3 sequence reads: CASSLDRGSSYEQYF. In DNA form, the CDR3 reads TGCGCCAGCAGCTTGGACAGGGGGAGCTCCTACGAGCAGTACTTC.

The chain uses TRBV7-3 and TRBJ2-1, with D perhaps matching TRBD1 (6 bases). CDR1 and CDR2 (germline): SGHTA, FQGTGA. CDR3 size: 13 residues. V shed 5 bases and J shed 5 bases, with 10 bases lying between them. CDR3 sequence reads: CASSGNRDNEQFF. DNA for the CDR3: TGTGCCAGCAGCGGCAACAGGGACAATGAGCAGTTCTTC.

The V and J genes are TRBV5-5 and TRBJ1-5; D remains unclear. V was shortened by 5 bases and J by 4 bases, with 13 bases between the two germline ends. The CDR3 totals 14 residues. Germline V gene data show CDR1 as SGHKS and CDR2 as YYEKEE (reference sequence). CDR3 sequence: CASSSNSGNQPQHF. In DNA form, the CDR3 reads TGTGCCAGCAGTTCAAATTCCGGGAATCAGCCCCAGCATTTT.

The V call is TRBV30, the J call TRBJ2-1; 7 nucleotides match TRBD2. Unmatched junction bases numbered 5, after V lost 4 bases and J lost 2 bases. The germline V gene encodes CDR1 GTSNPN and CDR2 SVGIG (reference sequence). The CDR3 has 14 amino acids. The CDR3 loop is CAWTRLAAYNEQFF. The DNA for the CDR3 is TGTGCCTGGACCCGACTAGCAGCCTACAATGAGCAGTTCTTC.

The rearrangement uses TRBV27 and TRBJ2-1; 10 positions match TRBD2. The CDR3 covers 17 residues. The ends lost 7 bases at V and 0 bases at J; junction bases unmatched: 9. Germline CDR1 MNHEY, CDR2 SMNVEV (reference sequence). CDR3 amino acids: CASTPTASGSSYNEQFF. The CDR3 DNA sequence: TGTGCCAGCACACCTACGGCTAGCGGGAGCTCCTACAATGAGCAGTTCTTC.

The rearrangement uses TRBV25-1 and TRBJ1-4; D is possibly TRBD1 (6 bases). This CDR3 has 15 residues. Trimming removed 1 base at V and 4 bases at J, with 10 bases between. Germline CDR1 and CDR2: MGHDK and SYGVNS. DNA for the CDR3: TGTGCCAGCAGTGAATGGGGACACGATAATGAAAAACTGTTTTTT. Translated, it gives CASSEWGHDNEKLFF.

The CDR3 DNA reads as TGCGCCAGCAGCCAGGTGCACACCGGGGAGCTGTTTTTT. It is translated as CASSQVHTGELFF. The chain employs TRBV4-3 and TRBJ2-2; D gene unclear. V was cut by 3 bases and J by 3 bases, with 5 bases left in between. The CDR3 is made up of 13 amino acids. In germline, CDR1 is LGHNA, CDR2 YSLEER.

The chain uses TRBV18 and TRBJ2-4; 7 bases map to TRBD1. Trimming took 3 bases from V and 8 from J; bases not matched to a gene: 13. CDR1 KGHSH and CDR2 LQKENI come from the germline V gene. The CDR3 loop spans 16 amino acids. In DNA form, the CDR3 reads TGTGCCAGCTCACCGACAGGGAACCAAAAGGCAGACATTCAGTACTTC. Translated, it gives CASSPTGNQKADIQYF. Filled out from reference TRBV18 and TRBJ2-4, the complete variable domain reads NAGVMQNPRHLVRRRGQEARLRCSPMKGHSHVYWYRQLPEEGLKFMVYLQKENIIDESGMPKERFSAEFPKEGPSILRIQQVVRGDSAAYFCASSPTGNQKADIQYFGAGTRLSVL.

The chain employs TRBV28 and TRBJ2-7; possibly TRBD1 or TRBD2 for D (5 bases each). CDR1 and CDR2 (germline): MDHEN, SYDVKM. Trimming pared 6 bases from V and 0 bases from J, leaving 12 bases between. The CDR3 is 14 residues long. CDR3 nucleotides: TGTGCCAGCAGGACCGGGACGGTCTCCTACGAGCAGTACTTC. Its translation: CASRTGTVSYEQYF.

This chain connects TRBV5-1 to TRBJ2-3; D is unresolved. The germline gives CDR1 SGHRS, CDR2 YFSETQ. V dropped 1 base and J dropped 2 bases, with 8 bases sitting between them. The CDR3 has 14 amino acids. The CDR3 DNA sequence: TGCGCCAGCAGCTTGTGGCAGATCACAGATACGCAGTATTTT. Its translation is CASSLWQITDTQYF.

This clone turned up a few times. This rearrangement joins TRBV7-8 to TRBJ1-1; tentative D call: TRBD1 (6 bases). The germline gives CDR1 SGHVS, CDR2 FQNEAQ. The CDR3 covers 13 residues. Trimming stripped 2 bases from V and 5 bases from J, with 9 bases between. The CDR3 here is CASSLQGMTEAFF. The CDR3 bases are TGTGCCAGCAGCTTACAGGGGATGACTGAAGCTTTCTTT.

The V and J genes are TRBV9 and TRBJ1-2, with TRBD1 matching 8 bases. J gave up 2 bases and V 0 bases, and 6 bases lay outside the gene matches. CDR1 is SGDLS, CDR2 YYNGEE, per germline. The CDR3 spans 16 residues. The CDR3 is CASSVGTGSPNYGYTF. The CDR3 nucleotides are TGTGCCAGCAGCGTAGGGACAGGGAGCCCCAACTATGGCTACACCTTC.

Here the CDR3 reads CASSAGASSYNEQFF. The CDR3 DNA follows: TGTGCCAGCAGCGCCGGGGCCAGCTCCTACAATGAGCAGTTCTTC. The gene calls are TRBV11-3 and TRBJ2-1; D may be TRBD1 or TRBD2 (5 bases each). Germline V gene sequence: CDR1 SGHNT, CDR2 YENEEA. This CDR3 is 15 amino acids long. V dropped 5 bases and J dropped 0 bases, with 11 bases sitting between them.

The V call is TRBV7-3, the J call TRBJ1-2, with a possible D match to TRBD1 (5 bases). Between the trimmed V and J ends, which lost 1 base and 8 bases, there was a span of 11 bases. This CDR3 comprises 13 residues. Germline V gene data show CDR1 as SGHTA and CDR2 as FQGTGA. The CDR3, as DNA: TGTGCCAGCAGCTTAAATCAGGGTGAAGGCTACACCTTC. Its translation is CASSLNQGEGYTF.

This chain connects TRBV9 to TRBJ1-1, with no clear D. Trimming shortened V by 4 bases and J by 4 bases, and 14 bases separated the two germline ends. From germline, CDR1 is SGDLS and CDR2 YYNGEE. This CDR3 has 14 amino acids. The CDR3 coding sequence is TGTGCCAGCAGCCGGGGATCCCCGGGCACTGAAGCTTTCTTT. This codes for CASSRGSPGTEAFF.

This chain connects TRBV4-3 to TRBJ2-2; perhaps TRBD1 as D (6 bases). CDR1 is LGHNA and CDR2 is YSLEER in the germline V gene. This CDR3 has 16 residues. Trimming pared 2 bases from V and 3 bases from J, leaving 13 bases between. This CDR3 reads CASSQSLGAYTGELFF. The CDR3 DNA reads TGCGCCAGCAGCCAATCTCTGGGGGCCTACACCGGGGAGCTGTTTTTT.

This sequence joins TRBV19 and TRBJ1-5; D unclear. Trimming stripped 6 bases from V and 1 base from J, with 16 bases between. Germline CDR1 LNHDA, CDR2 SQIVND (reference sequence). This CDR3 is 16 amino acids long. CDR3 DNA: TGTGCCAGTAGACCGACGGGCCTCTACAGCAATCAGCCCCAGCATTTT. As protein: CASRPTGLYSNQPQHF. The variable domain in full, completed from reference TRBV19 and TRBJ1-5, reads DGGITQSPKYLFRKEGQNVTLSCEQNLNHDAMYWYRQDPGQGLRLIYYSQIVNDFQKGDIAEGYSVSREKKESFPLTVTSAQKNPTAFYLCASRPTGLYSNQPQHFGDGTRLSIL.

The chain has TRBV4-1 and TRBJ2-7; TRBD1 matches at 8 bases. This CDR3 is built from 15 residues. Losses at the gene ends were 4 bases for V and 3 bases for J; bases not matched to a gene: 8. Germline CDR1 is MGHRA and CDR2 is YSYEKL. This CDR3 is CASSLRTGTGYEQYF. The CDR3 region has the DNA TGCGCCAGCAGCCTTCGGACAGGGACTGGCTACGAGCAGTACTTC.

V usage is TRBV30 and J usage is TRBJ2-5, with D tentatively TRBD2 (6 bases). The J call is uncertain, as TRBJ2-7 better fits the DNA end. This CDR3 region has 13 residues. In germline, CDR1 is GTSNPN, CDR2 SVGIG (reference sequence). CDR3: CAWSSGVPYEQYF. The CDR3 DNA reads as TGTGCCTGGAGTTCGGGAGTCCCCTACGAGCAGTACTTC.

This chain links TRBV18 with TRBJ2-5; TRBD1 agrees at 9 bases. Germline lookup yields CDR1 KGHSH and CDR2 LQKENI. J was trimmed by 5 bases and V by 3 bases; bases with no gene match: 7. CDR3 size: 15 residues. The CDR3 sequence is CASSPGDRVLETQYF. CDR3 nucleotides: TGTGCCAGCTCACCGGGGGACAGGGTTTTGGAGACCCAGTACTTC.

The chain is built from TRBV7-9 and TRBJ2-5, with 7 positions matching TRBD1. This CDR3 comprises 15 residues. The trim removed 3 bases at V and 3 bases at J, leaving 7 bases unmatched. Germline-derived CDR1 and CDR2 are SEHNR and FQNEAQ (reference sequence). CDR3 sequence: CASSFRGLGEETQYF. The CDR3 nucleotides are TGTGCCAGCAGCTTCAGGGGGTTGGGGGAAGAGACCCAGTACTTC.

Of note for this clone: Distinct nucleotide sequences in the sample also encode this CDR3. This chain uses TRBV11-3 with TRBJ2-3; TRBD2 matches 14 bases. This CDR3 has 16 residues. Germline CDR1 reads SGHNT; CDR2 reads YENEEA. V lost 5 bases and J lost 3; bases outside the gene matches: 4. CDR3: CASSPGTSGRTDTQYF. CDR3 in DNA: TGTGCCAGCAGCCCCGGGACTAGCGGGAGAACAGATACGCAGTATTTT.

V and J are TRBV27 and TRBJ2-1; 7 bases fit TRBD1. Losses at the gene ends were 5 bases for V and 2 bases for J; bases not matched to a gene: 6. This CDR3 contains 15 residues. In germline, CDR1 is MNHEY, CDR2 SMNVEV (reference sequence). In DNA, the CDR3 is TGTGCCAGCAGTCGACAGGGTGGAACCTACAATGAGCAGTTCTTC. Translated: CASSRQGGTYNEQFF.

This chain links TRBV28 with TRBJ2-2; maybe TRBD2 (6 bases). The CDR3 sequence is 13 residues long. CDR1 MDHEN and CDR2 SYDVKM come from the germline V gene. Trimming shortened V by 11 bases and J by 4 bases, and 14 bases separated the two germline ends. CDR3 protein: CAGAGRSTGELFF. CDR3 DNA: TGTGCCGGGGCGGGAAGGAGCACCGGGGAGCTGTTTTTT.